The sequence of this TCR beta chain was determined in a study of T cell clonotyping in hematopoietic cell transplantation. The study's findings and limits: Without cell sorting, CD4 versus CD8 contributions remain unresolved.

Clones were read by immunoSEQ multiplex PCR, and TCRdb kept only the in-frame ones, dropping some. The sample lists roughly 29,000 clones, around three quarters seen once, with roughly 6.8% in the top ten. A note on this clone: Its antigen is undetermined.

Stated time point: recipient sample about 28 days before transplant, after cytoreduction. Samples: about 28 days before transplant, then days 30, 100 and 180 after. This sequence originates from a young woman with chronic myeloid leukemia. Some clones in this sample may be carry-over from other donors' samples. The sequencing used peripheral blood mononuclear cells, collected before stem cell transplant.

CDR3 in amino acids: CASRVGQGIGYTF. The CDR3 DNA reads TGTGCCAGCAGGGTGGGACAGGGGATTGGCTACACCTTC. The V gene is TRBV2, the J gene TRBJ1-2; 10 bases match TRBD1. The CDR3 totals 13 residues. The germline V gene has CDR1 SNHLY and CDR2 FYNNEI. J was trimmed by 7 bases and V by 6 bases; bases with no gene match: 5.